This T cell receptor beta chain was recorded in a study of cytomegalovirus exposure and HLA in healthy donors (TCRdb year 2017). About the full investigation: An earlier analysis of about 530 of the donors reported under 300 Gb of sequence data and about 120 million unique TCR beta sequences obtained from some 200 million T cells. To predict cytomegalovirus infection status, the study brought together high-throughput TCR immunosequencing, statistical association of individual TCRs with disease status, and machine learning. An earlier analysis of 587 of the donors applied high-throughput TCR beta sequencing to assess whether each TCR beta V gene segment acted as functional or pseudogenic. The T cell repertoires of 700 or so subjects were profiled by immunosequencing and related to cytomegalovirus serostatus. About 5 DR-DQ haplotypes were handled as single units for association and clustering, since linkage in the cohort was strong. A later analysis re-analyzed previously published TCR beta repertoires from 650 to 800 donors and added high-resolution HLA genotyping to study TCR occurrence patterns. Every repertoire in the discovery cohort had been generated on one and the same sequencing platform. HLA typing included class I and class II loci at four-digit resolution. In addition to the first cohort of about 650 subjects, a separate validation cohort of 120 different subjects was used. The study aimed to test whether signatures of past pathogen exposure could be identified by cataloging public T cell receptors. The later analysis used no new phenotypic data to find candidate immune exposures, relying instead on TCR beta sequences and their occurrence across donors. Of the 350 to 400 genotyped donors, around 81% fell in the genetic ancestry cluster associated with self-reported Caucasian donors. Around 330 gigabases of sequencing data and around 90 million unique TCR sequences made up an early release that covered approximately 620 HLA-typed donors. Across roughly 420 genotyped donors of the cohort, an average of 235,054 unique TCR beta nucleotide sequences per donor were sequenced, and around 20% of those sequences were non-productive. Donor age, sex, ethnicity and CMV serostatus were compiled together with the repertoire data. Genome-wide SNP genotypes for about three fifths of the roughly 670 donors were used in a later genetic analysis, which treated that subset as a discovery cohort. The number of typed donors differed by locus: about 620-640 for A, B, C, DRB1 and DQB1; 522 for DQA1; 606 for DPA1; and about 450 for DPB1. Overall results and qualifications from the work: Some IMGT-functional V segments, including TRBV6-2 and TRBV6-3, could not be distinguished by the 87-base-pair reads and were therefore excluded. Roughly uniform sequencing depth across donors was assumed in presence/absence analyses, although this assumption may not hold. In an earlier analysis of roughly 500 of the donors, most TCR beta V segments appeared in productive rearrangements about 90% or about 30% of the time, broadly matching IMGT annotations. A further reported finding was that TCR beta sequences accurately predicted the HLA-A and HLA-B alleles for most subjects in the first cohort. A later analysis associated some 17,000 TCR beta sequences with specific HLA alleles at a false discovery rate of 0.05. Because counts were too low, seventeen rarely observed V segments, including chromosome 9 orphons, were excluded from the earlier analysis of 587 of the donors. Cytomegalovirus status was reported to be diagnosed by the classifier with high specificity and sensitivity in both the original and validation cohorts. In a later genetic analysis, a missense DCLRE1C variant was associated with V-gene and J-gene trimming of TCR beta chains, and the association was replicated in an independent cohort. Most TCR sequences were observed very rarely across donors, whereas some public TCRs were present in many individuals. A later analysis found that most CMV-associated TCR beta chains appeared HLA-restricted, with HLA associations seemingly driven largely by CMV exposure. Correlated functional status among segregating V segments might be attributable to linkage disequilibrium, but an unknown experimental factor could not be ruled out. CMV serostatus was the only immune exposure information available for the cohort. When HLA alleles, especially DR and DQ, strongly co-occurred, attributing TCR associations to individual alleles was difficult. A cluster of highly shared sequence variants was judged likely to represent a technical artifact of the sequencing pipeline. In a later analysis, TCR association rates were found to vary across HLA loci, with the most associated TCRs seen for DRB1 alleles and the fewest for HLA-C alleles. In vitro tests confirmed that a few of the cytomegalovirus-associated TCR beta chains recognize cytomegalovirus antigens. The study listed 164 TCR beta chains as associated with cytomegalovirus. According to a later analysis, parvovirus B19, influenza, CMV and Epstein-Barr virus appeared linked to several top co-occurrence clusters. The authors suggested that the approach could potentially be generalized to other disease states and immunological phenotypes. Compared with equally common non-associated chains, HLA-associated TCR beta chains in a later analysis were more clonally expanded and had lower generation probabilities. Because HLA typing was unavailable for some donors at each locus, only the typed subset was used in association tests. In this cohort, only TCR beta chains were sequenced, and detectable features were limited by the absence of alpha or paired-chain data. According to a later genetic analysis, donors in an Asian-associated ancestry cluster had fewer N-insertions in productive TCRs than the approximately 630-donor mean.

A remark on this clone: Its antigen target is currently unknown. No quality values exist for individual bases; no much larger clone is one base distant.

The library was produced with the immunoSEQ multiplex PCR assay. A mixture of 60 forward primers for TCR Vbeta segments and 13 reverse primers for TCR Jbeta segments was used in the multiplex PCR. The CDR3 region of rearranged TCR beta genes was amplified from genomic DNA with a multiplex PCR assay. The amplified TCR beta libraries were sequenced on the Illumina HiSeq System as 87-base-pair reads. Concerning the study's data processing: In a later analysis, tens of millions of unique TCR beta chains were counted across the approximately 640 repertoires, and about 10 million of these chains were shared by at least two donors. To remove PCR and sequencing errors, raw reads were error-corrected and collapsed into unique sequences using a nearest-neighbor algorithm that merged closely related sequences. CDR3 sequences were aligned to IMGT reference sequences to assign V, D and J gene segments. For a sequence to be retained, a match of at least six nucleotides to both a V gene segment and a J gene segment was required. Rearrangements were classified as productive when the CDR3 lacked stop codons and remained in frame with V and J, and all other rearrangements were classified as non-productive. Following IMGT convention, CDR3 was defined as the stretch from the second conserved V-encoded cysteine up to the conserved J-encoded phenylalanine. The earlier analysis of 450 to 750 of the donors excluded any sequence lacking an unambiguous match to a single V gene segment. An earlier analysis of 500 to 700 of the donors classified V segments as functional when productive rearrangements were above 56.7% and as segregating when the standard deviation between donors was above 5%. A statistical classification framework was built to diagnose cytomegalovirus status from the catalog of TCR beta chain sequences. A later analysis assigned V and J genes by comparing TCR nucleotide sequences with IMGT/GENE-DB human TR gene sequences. Using the TCRdist pipeline, a later analysis assigned CDR3 sequences along with most-parsimonious VDJ recombination scenarios. A later analysis defined each TCR beta chain by its CDR3 amino acid sequence plus V-gene family, and excluded reads lacking a unique V-gene family. A later analysis removed 592 highly shared, low-generation-probability nucleotide sequences to deal with suspected cross-contamination and a sequencing artifact. For each public chain, a later analysis derived a clonal expansion index from normalized ranks of inferred template counts within each repertoire. In a later analysis, generation probabilities were computed with a VDJ recombination model fitted to out-of-frame rearrangements, and the resulting probabilities were checked against IGoR. A later analysis scored TCR-TCR, TCR-HLA and TCR-CMV co-occurrence with hypergeometric tests, applying a repertoire-size bias correction to TCR pairs. To estimate false discovery rates, a later analysis permuted the HLA or CMV assignments 20 times. In a later analysis, co-occurring TCRs were grouped with DBSCAN, and TCRdist sequence similarity was added when clustering was performed within HLA-allele-positive subsets. Repertoires with fewer than 30,000 or more than 120,000 public chains, plus five repertoires with anomalous nucleotide sharing, were excluded from co-occurrence clustering. Imported from immuneACCESS, the table was reduced by TCRdb to in-frame sequences with V and J called. These copies leave out some clones; in studies compared against another copy, an unresolved V gene accounts for under half, and the cause of the remainder is not known. The DNA was the basis for D and trimming; V, J and clone size are from that table. This sample gives about 88,000 clones in total; approximately 79% of them show up just once. Together, the top ten hold about 2.5% of the sample.

From the cysteine up to the phenylalanine, the CDR3 has a length of 13 residues. The sequence is cut down to CDR3 DNA, 39 bases in frame from base 1. V lost 11 bases and J lost 4 bases; the stretch between them is 17 bases long. In the germline V gene (reference sequence), CDR1 corresponds to SEHNR and CDR2 to FQNEAQ. In total, fewer than 750 healthy bone marrow donors made up the cohort. All cohort members were sampled while nominally healthy, although unrecorded immune exposures were likely present. The donor tested CMV seronegative, placing the donor among the 350 to 400 seronegative members of the cohort. Every donor gave a peripheral blood sample, and the peripheral blood mononuclear cells from that sample were used for TCR beta sequencing. Genomic DNA was extracted from the blood cell samples with the Qiagen DNeasy Blood Extraction Kit.

The TCR sequence derives from a man between 25 and 39 years old in good health and CMV-seronegative. The sample was PBMCs. The chain uses TRBV7-9 and TRBJ1-1; TRBD1 is possibly the D segment (6 matching bases). The nucleotide sequence is given as TGTGCCTCCGGGTGGGGGCAAGGCACTGAAGCTTTCTTT. It translates as CASGWGQGTEAFF.